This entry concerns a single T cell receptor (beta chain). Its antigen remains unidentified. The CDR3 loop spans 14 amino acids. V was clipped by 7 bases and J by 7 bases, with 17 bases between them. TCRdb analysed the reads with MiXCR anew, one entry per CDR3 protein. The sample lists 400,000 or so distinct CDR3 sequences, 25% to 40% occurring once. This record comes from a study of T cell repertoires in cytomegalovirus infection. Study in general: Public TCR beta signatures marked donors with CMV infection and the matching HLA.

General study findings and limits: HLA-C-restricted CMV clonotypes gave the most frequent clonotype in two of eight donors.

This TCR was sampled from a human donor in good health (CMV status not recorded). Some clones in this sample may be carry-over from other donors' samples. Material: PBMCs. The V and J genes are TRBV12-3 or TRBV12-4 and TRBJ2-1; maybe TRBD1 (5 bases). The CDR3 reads CASKGNKGINEQFF. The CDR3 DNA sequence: TGTGCCAGCAAAGGGAATAAGGGGATAAATGAGCAGTTCTTC.